Included here is one T cell receptor beta chain sequence, with context. This specimen comes from a study of blood T cell repertoires in COVID-19. The wider study: COVID-19 samples collected from the United States, Italy and Spain covered acute and convalescent phases. Nucleic acid was either cDNA or gDNA, and it came from T cells, B-cell-depleted T cells, or PBMCs.

Authors' processing steps: Nucleated cell number was recorded as an estimate derived from reference gene primer amplification. Profiling relied on immunoSEQ multiplex PCR, and the TCRdb table lists in-frame clones only, not all of them. D and trimming come from the DNA, and the V and J calls and clone size come from that table. Here the sample spans about 180,000 clones, more than 70% being singletons. The CDR3 totals 15 residues. V gave up 3 bases and J gave up 2 bases; unmatched junction bases: 5. Germline assignment: CDR1 SGDLS and CDR2 YYNGEE. The sequence was obtained from a man in his forties with active or convalescent COVID-19. The sample comprised peripheral blood. V usage is TRBV9 and J usage is TRBJ1-3, with 7 positions matching TRBD1. The CDR3 coding sequence is TGTGCCAGCAGCGGGACGACAGGGACTGGAAACACCATATATTTT. The encoded protein is CASSGTTGTGNTIYF.